Sequencing of this T cell receptor beta chain was carried out in a study of human T cells and chemical hapten exposure. Sample time point: pre-sensitization, week 0. Treatment noted: therapeutic diphenylcyclopropenone sensitization with weekly scalp DPC. CDR3 length: 12 residues. The germline CDR1 and CDR2 sequences are SGDLS and YYNGEE. Trimming removed 2 bases from V and 7 bases from J, with 7 bases in between. TCRdb reprocessed the RACE reads via MiXCR and lists one record per CDR3 protein. The sample lists tens of thousands of distinct CDR3 sequences, over 10% occurring once. The genes are TRBV9 and TRBJ2-1, with D unclear. This sequence originates from a woman in her 30s with alopecia areata. Some clones in this sample may be carry-over from other donors' samples. Source: whole blood, taken in connection with sensitization to the hapten diphenylcyclopropenone (DPC). The CDR3 nucleotides read TGTGCCAGCAGCGTGGATTCGAATGAGCAGTTCTTC. It encodes CASSVDSNEQFF.